The 6 T cell receptor beta chains presented below share a single source sample, sequenced in a study of technical replicates of blood from a handful of donors. Data came from immunoSEQ multiplex PCR; TCRdb stores just in-frame clones and leaves some out. The sample has 65,000 to 75,000 clones; approximately 84% are singletons. The sequenced sample consisted of PBMCs. The receptor source for this set is a human donor in good health. Some clones in this sample may be carry-over from other donors' samples.

The rearrangement links TRBV23-1 to TRBJ2-1, with D perhaps TRBD2 (5 bases). TRBV23-1 is placed among ORFs of uncertain function. The ends were cut back, 2 bases at V and 3 bases at J, with 11 bases in the middle. The CDR3 is 15 residues long. CDR3 sequence: CASSQTGKFYNEQFF. CDR3 nucleotide sequence: TGCGCCAGCAGTCAAACGGGGAAGTTCTACAATGAGCAGTTCTTC.

The rearrangement joins TRBV7-2 to TRBJ2-1, with 12 bases identical to TRBD2. The trim removed 5 bases at V and 9 bases at J, leaving 20 bases unmatched. Germline CDR1 SGHTA, CDR2 FQGNSA. This CDR3 contains 19 residues. The CDR3 loop is CASSGRGPRLAGEVSEQFF. The CDR3 DNA reads as TGTGCCAGCAGCGGCCGTGGGCCGAGACTAGCGGGAGAGGTCAGTGAGCAGTTCTTC. The whole variable domain, remainder taken from reference TRBV7-2 and TRBJ2-1, is GAGVSQSPSNKVTEKGKDVELRCDPISGHTALYWYRQSLGQGLEFLIYFQGNSAPDKSGLPSDRFSAERTGGSVSTLTIQRTQQEDSAVYLCASSGRGPRLAGEVSEQFFGPGTRLTVL.

J is TRBJ1-6 and V is TRBV7-8; D possibly corresponds to TRBD1 (5 bases). The germline V and J ends were trimmed by 4 bases and 10 bases, with 14 bases remaining between them. There are 14 residues in the CDR3. CDR1 is SGHVS and CDR2 is FQNEAQ in the germline V gene. The CDR3 sequence is CASSSNGGKSPLHF. DNA of the CDR3: TGTGCCAGCAGCTCAAACGGGGGGAAATCACCCCTCCACTTT.

CDR3 DNA sequence: TGTGCCAGCAGCGTAACGAACGGGGGGGCTAGGGAGACCCAGTACTTC. Protein sequence: CASSVTNGGARETQYF. The rearrangement links TRBV9 to TRBJ2-5, with 8 nucleotides matching TRBD2. Germline trimming cut 1 base from V and 5 bases from J; bases unmatched to any gene: 10. Germline values: CDR1 SGDLS, CDR2 YYNGEE. The CDR3 is 16 amino acids.

Only one count was recorded for this clone. The rearrangement uses TRBV5-4 and TRBJ2-1; TRBD2 might be the D (6 bases). Trimming cost V 4 bases and J 1 base, with 15 bases left between them. The CDR3 consists of 16 residues. Germline-derived CDR1 and CDR2 are SGHNT and YYREEE (reference sequence). The CDR3 coding sequence is TGTGCCAGCAGCCTATCTAGCGCCCTTTCCTACAATGAGCAGTTCTTC. It yields the protein CASSLSSALSYNEQFF.

V is TRBV28 and J is TRBJ2-7; 7 positions match TRBD2. The CDR3 consists of 15 residues. The trim removed 10 bases at V and 6 bases at J, leaving 18 bases unmatched. Germline V gene lookup returns CDR1 MDHEN and CDR2 SYDVKM. The CDR3 coding sequence is TGTGCCACATTAGAGCAGGATCACGGACTAGGCGAGCAGTACTTC. It yields the protein CATLEQDHGLGEQYF. Together with reference TRBV28 and TRBJ2-7, the CDR3 gives the full variable domain: DVKVTQSSRYLVKRTGEKVFLECVQDMDHENMFWYRQDPGLGLRLIYFSYDVKMKEKGDIPEGYSVSREKKERFSLILESASTNQTSMYLCATLEQDHGLGEQYFGPGTRLTVT.